The T cell receptor (beta chain) under discussion was sequenced for a study of blood T cell repertoires in COVID-19. Clones were read by immunoSEQ multiplex PCR, and TCRdb kept only the in-frame ones, dropping some. The data hold 100,000 to 120,000 clones, with roughly 76% observed a single time. Germline-derived CDR1 and CDR2 are SGHVS and FNYEAQ. Trimming shortened V by 3 bases and J by 4 bases, and 12 bases separated the two germline ends. The CDR3 covers 15 residues. The rearrangement joins TRBV7-6 to TRBJ1-4; tentative D call: TRBD1 (5 bases). The receptor was derived from a woman aged 55-70 years with acute or convalescent COVID-19. The sample consisted of peripheral blood. The CDR3 here is CASSFSGQVNEKLFF. The CDR3 DNA reads as TGTGCCAGCAGCTTCTCAGGGCAGGTTAATGAAAAACTGTTTTTT. The whole variable domain, remainder taken from reference TRBV7-6 and TRBJ1-4, is GAGVSQSPRYKVTKRGQDVALRCDPISGHVSLYWYRQALGQGPEFLTYFNYEAQQDKSGLPNDRFSAERPEGSISTLTIQRTEQRDSAMYRCASSFSGQVNEKLFFGSGTQLSVL.